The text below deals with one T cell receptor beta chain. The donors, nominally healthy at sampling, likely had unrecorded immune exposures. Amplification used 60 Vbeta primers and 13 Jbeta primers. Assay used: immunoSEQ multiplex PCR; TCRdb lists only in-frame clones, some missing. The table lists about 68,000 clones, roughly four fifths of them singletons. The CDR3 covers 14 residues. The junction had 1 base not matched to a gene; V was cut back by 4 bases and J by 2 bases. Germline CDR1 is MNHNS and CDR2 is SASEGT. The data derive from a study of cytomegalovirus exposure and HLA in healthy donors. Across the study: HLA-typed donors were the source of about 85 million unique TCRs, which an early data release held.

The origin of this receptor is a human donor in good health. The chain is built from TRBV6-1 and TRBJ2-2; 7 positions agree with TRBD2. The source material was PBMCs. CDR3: CASSAGGNTGELFF. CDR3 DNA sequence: TGTGCCAGCAGTGCGGGGGGTAACACCGGGGAGCTGTTTTTT.